This TCR beta chain comes out of a study of T-cell memory formation after mild COVID-19. Study findings and constraints: Pre-infection memory held some responding clones, suggesting pre-existing cross-reactive T cells responded. Among clones peaking at day 37 in the second wave, SARS-CoV-2 specificity remained unconfirmed.

MiXCR, applied by TCRdb to the 5' RACE reads, yields one record per CDR3 protein. The profile shows about 290,000 distinct CDR3 sequences, roughly 15% of them singletons. Germline V CDR1 and CDR2: SGDLS, YYNGEE. V was clipped by 0 bases and J by 6 bases; unmatched bases: 7. This CDR3 comprises 15 residues. A note on this clonotype: The target antigen is unknown.

Specimen: PBMCs or a T cell subset sorted from them (not recorded which). The TCR sequence derives from a man aged 18 to 29 who had mild COVID-19 (a few samples of this study predate the infection). Cell type and time point are not known. The V call is TRBV9, the J call TRBJ2-3, with 7 bases aligning to TRBD1. CDR3 sequence reads: CASSVGGTALDTQYF. DNA for the CDR3: TGTGCCAGCAGCGTAGGTGGGACAGCTCTGGATACGCAGTATTTT.